These 15 T cell receptor beta chains were sequenced from one sample in a study of PD-1 blockade in classical Hodgkin lymphoma (dated by TCRdb to 2018 to 2021). The sample's time point label is to be understood as: cycle 4 day 1 (C4D1), after six to seven weeks of nivolumab. Every trial patient had relapsed after autologous stem cell transplantation, and cohorts A, B and C differed in prior brentuximab vedotin exposure. A Miltenyi CD4+ T cell isolation kit was used for magnetic negative selection to purify CD4+ T cells from thawed PBMCs. Preparation of the library involved the immunoSEQ multiplex PCR assay. TCRdb holds this immuneACCESS table with in-frame rearrangements only. Some clones are missing; in checked studies, unresolved V genes explain under half, and the rest has no known cause. The sample data list tens of thousands of clones, and approximately 80% of these were observed just once. The top ten constitute roughly 0.52% of the sample.

Sequencing used CD4+ T cells from blood, obtained before the fourth cycle of nivolumab. The receptors were gathered from a human donor with classical Hodgkin lymphoma.

The V and J genes are TRBV20-1 and TRBJ1-2; D gene unclear. V was trimmed by 3 bases and J by 6 bases, leaving 8 bases between them. CDR3 length: 11 residues. In germline, CDR1 is DFQATT, CDR2 SNEGSKA (reference sequence). The CDR3 coding sequence is TGCAGTGCTAGCGGAGGAAATGGCTACACCTTC. Residues: CSASGGNGYTF.

The chain recombines TRBV2 with TRBJ2-2, with 8 nucleotides matching TRBD2. The germline V gene encodes CDR1 SNHLY and CDR2 FYNNEI. The CDR3 extends over 14 amino acids. V shed 7 bases, J shed 1 base, and the junction held 2 bases outside the gene matches. CDR3 bases: TGTGCCAGCAAACTAGCGGTGAACACCGGGGAGCTGTTTTTT. It is translated as CASKLAVNTGELFF.

The rearrangement uses TRBV5-1 and TRBJ2-2, with 8 bases aligning to TRBD1. This CDR3 has 16 amino acids. CDR1 is SGHRS, CDR2 YFSETQ, per germline. Losses at the gene ends were 0 bases for V and 1 base for J; bases not matched to a gene: 2. The CDR3 region has the DNA TGCGCCAGCAGCTTGGCGGGACAGGAGAACACCGGGGAGCTGTTTTTT. Amino acid sequence: CASSLAGQENTGELFF.

This clone was detected once. The rearrangement links TRBV12-5 to TRBJ2-7, with D tentatively TRBD1 (5 bases). The CDR3 loop spans 14 amino acids. V lost 2 bases to trimming and J lost 6 bases, with 14 bases between them. The germline V gene has CDR1 LGHNT and CDR2 FRNRAP. CDR3 sequence (DNA): TGTGCTAGTGGTTTGACGGCAGGGCAGGCCGAGCAGTACTTC. It specifies CASGLTAGQAEQYF.

The V call is TRBV11-3, the J call TRBJ2-7, with 8 bases matching TRBD1. This CDR3 has 14 residues. Germline CDR1 SGHNT, CDR2 YENEEA. Unmatched junction bases numbered 10, after V lost 5 bases and J lost 7 bases. CDR3: CASSRGTGNQEQYF. The CDR3 region has the DNA TGTGCCAGCAGCCGCGGGACAGGTAATCAAGAGCAGTACTTC.

The V gene is TRBV5-6, the J gene TRBJ2-7; tentatively, D is TRBD2 (6 bases). The V end was cut by 7 bases, the J end by 2 bases, with 13 bases between. This CDR3 region has 13 residues. Germline CDR1 reads SGHDT; CDR2 reads YYEEEE. The CDR3 DNA sequence: TGTGCCAGCGGAGTGGGGGGTACCTACGAGCAGTACTTC. It yields the protein CASGVGGTYEQYF.

The chain has TRBV11-3 and TRBJ2-1, with D possibly being TRBD2 (5 bases). Germline V gives CDR1 SGHNT, CDR2 YENEEA. There are 14 residues in the CDR3. V lost 1 base to trimming and J lost 5 bases, with 9 bases between them. For the CDR3, the DNA is TGTGCCAGCAGCTTAGGTAGGAGGAACAATGAGCAGTTCTTC. Protein product: CASSLGRRNNEQFF.

A few counts support this clone. This chain uses TRBV5-1 with TRBJ1-6; 8 bases fit TRBD1. The germline V gene encodes CDR1 SGHRS and CDR2 YFSETQ. V lost 6 bases and J lost 11; bases outside the gene matches: 13. CDR3 length equals 15 residues. The CDR3 nucleotides read TGCGCCAGCAAAGGTCCGGGACAGGACGTTCCACCCCTCCACTTT. This sequence encodes CASKGPGQDVPPLHF.

This clone has just one count. The chain employs TRBV18 and TRBJ2-1, with D perhaps TRBD2 (6 bases). The germline V gene encodes CDR1 KGHSH and CDR2 LQKENI. The CDR3 length is 13 residues. V lost 3 bases to trimming and J lost 6 bases, with 9 bases between them. The CDR3 DNA is TGTGCCAGCTCACCCGGGGGATTCAATGAGCAGTTCTTC. Translated, it gives CASSPGGFNEQFF.

Points on this clone: One end of the junction fails to match germline, which may point to a read error. This chain links TRBV6-5 with TRBJ1-2; D remains unclear. The V gene's germline CDR1 is MNHEY and CDR2 SVGAGI. The CDR3 totals 14 residues. DNA of the CDR3: TGTGCCAGCACTTACTCCGGGAGAAACTATGGCTACACCTTC. Amino acid sequence: CASTYSGRNYGYTF.

The rearrangement links TRBV7-2 to TRBJ1-1; 7 bases fit TRBD1. From germline, CDR1 is SGHTA and CDR2 FQGNSA. The CDR3 runs to 15 residues. V dropped 4 bases and J dropped 2; count of bases not matched to a gene: 7. The CDR3 is CASSSGTEGNTEAFF. As DNA, the CDR3 is TGTGCCAGCAGCTCCGGGACAGAGGGTAACACTGAAGCTTTCTTT.

This clone is a singleton in its sample. The genes are TRBV18 and TRBJ1-3; no reliable D call. The germline V and J ends were trimmed by 6 bases and 4 bases, with 13 bases remaining between them. CDR1 and CDR2 from the germline V gene are KGHSH and LQKENI. This CDR3 is built from 14 residues. The CDR3 sequence is CASSLESSGNTIYF. CDR3 bases: TGTGCCAGCTCCCTTGAATCTTCCGGAAACACCATATATTTT.

The chain has TRBV18 and TRBJ1-1; the D is unclear. The CDR3 covers 13 residues. Germline V lookup: CDR1 KGHSH, CDR2 LQKENI. V was shortened by 6 bases and J by 5 bases, with 13 bases between the two germline ends. CDR3 DNA sequence: TGTGCCAGCTCGCTAGAACTGGAGACTGAAGCTTTCTTT. This gives the protein CASSLELETEAFF.

The chain links TRBV7-8 to TRBJ1-1, with D perhaps TRBD1 (6 bases). The CDR3 extends over 14 amino acids. CDR1 SGHVS and CDR2 FQNEAQ come from the germline V gene. Between the trimmed V and J ends, which lost 5 bases and 4 bases, there was a span of 14 bases. The CDR3 region has the DNA TGTGCCAGCAGCCTCCTCACAGGGAGCACTGAAGCTTTCTTT. As protein: CASSLLTGSTEAFF. Drawing the rest from reference TRBV7-8 and TRBJ1-1, the complete variable domain is GAGVSQSPRYKVAKRGQDVALRCDPISGHVSLFWYQQALGQGPEFLTYFQNEAQLDKSGLPSDRFFAERPEGSVSTLKIQRTQQEDSAVYLCASSLLTGSTEAFFGQGTRLTVV.

The rearrangement joins TRBV6-6 to TRBJ1-4; TRBD1 is a possible D gene (5 bases). Trimming left V 0 bases short and J 7 bases short, with 9 bases between. The V gene's germline CDR1 is MNHNY and CDR2 SVGAGI (reference sequence). The length of the CDR3 is 14 residues. The CDR3 bases are TGTGCCAGCAGTTACTCGAGTGGGGGTGAAAAACTGTTTTTT. Translation: CASSYSSGGEKLFF.